Presented here are 18 T cell receptor beta chains from one specimen sequenced in a study of blood T cells in healthy people across ages. With a J-beta primer mix and a sample-barcoded 5' primer, a second PCR ran 7 to 11 cycles. One entry per CDR3 protein results from TCRdb running MiXCR on the 5' RACE reads. The profile shows 500,000 to 650,000 distinct CDR3 sequences, roughly a quarter of them singletons. These data also featured in a second study, about T cells of mothers and their children.

The sequencing sample was made of blood. These receptors came from a boy aged 2-15 years in good health.

This chain joins TRBV3-1 and TRBJ1-1, with TRBD1 as a possible D gene (5 bases). CDR1 LGHDT and CDR2 YNNKEL come from the germline V gene (reference sequence). This CDR3 contains 15 residues. V was shortened by 4 bases and J by 2 bases, with 14 bases between the two germline ends. CDR3 protein: CASSPRGVRNTEAFF. Written as DNA, the CDR3 is TGTGCCAGCAGCCCTCGGGGGGTCAGAAACACTGAAGCTTTCTTT.

The table lists this clonotype with a few counts. The chain carries TRBV15 and TRBJ2-4; D tentatively fits TRBD1 or TRBD2 (5 bases each). Between the trimmed V and J ends, which lost 0 bases and 7 bases, there was a span of 13 bases. The CDR3 is 15 residues long. In germline, CDR1 is LNHNV, CDR2 YYDKDF (reference sequence). For the CDR3, the DNA is TGTGCCACCAGCAGAGATAGGGGTCCGGGGAACATTCAGTACTTC. Translating it yields CATSRDRGPGNIQYF.

This clonotype was seen only a few times. Here the CDR3 DNA reads TGTGCCAGCAGCTCCACGCGTCTCCAAGAGACCCAGTACTTC. This codes for CASSSTRLQETQYF. The chain couples TRBV7-9 to TRBJ2-5; D gene uncertain. CDR3 length: 14 amino acids. Germline V gene lookup returns CDR1 SEHNR and CDR2 FQNEAQ (reference sequence). The V end was cut by 4 bases, the J end by 1 base, with 10 bases between.

The V call is TRBV20-1, the J call TRBJ1-5, with a possible D match to TRBD1 (6 bases). The germline CDR1 and CDR2 sequences are DFQATT and SNEGSKA (reference sequence). This CDR3 contains 16 residues. Trimming removed 5 bases at V and 1 base at J, with 18 bases between. This chain's CDR3 is CSAPPPRGLSNQPQHF. The CDR3 nucleotides are TGCAGTGCTCCTCCCCCCAGGGGTTTGAGCAATCAGCCCCAGCATTTT.

The genes are TRBV29-1 and TRBJ2-7; 7 bases agree with TRBD1. The CDR3 runs to 13 residues. CDR1 is SQVTM, CDR2 ANQGSEA, per germline. Trimming removed 3 bases from V and 4 bases from J; junction bases left unmatched: 6. CDR3 DNA: TGCAGCGTTGAGGAGACAGGGTTATACGAGCAGTACTTC. It translates to CSVEETGLYEQYF.

The gene calls are TRBV2 and TRBJ1-2; D ambiguous. The CDR3 totals 15 residues. The ends were cut back, 3 bases at V and 6 bases at J, with 17 bases in the middle. Germline CDR1 and CDR2: SNHLY and FYNNEI. The CDR3 DNA is TGTGCCAGCAGTGACCCCGTGCCCACAGTTCATGGCTACACCTTC. Its protein is CASSDPVPTVHGYTF.

As concerns this clonotype: Here the CDR3 omits its conserved ending phenylalanine or tryptophan, so a read error is the likely source. The genes are TRBV10-3 and TRBJ1-4, with a tentative D call TRBD1 (5 bases). CDR1 is ENHRY and CDR2 is SYGVKD in the germline V gene. The CDR3 extends over 12 amino acids. Trimming took 10 bases from V and 4 from J, leaving 10 bases between them. CDR3 residues: CASRDGNEKLFS. The DNA of the CDR3 is TGTGCCAGCCGGGACGGTAATGAAAAACTGTTTTCT.

The chain is built from TRBV9 and TRBJ2-5; no clear D gene. TRBJ2-7 matches the DNA end more closely, so the J call is doubtful. The CDR3 consists of 14 residues. The germline CDR1 and CDR2 sequences are SGDLS and YYNGEE. The CDR3, as DNA: TGTGCCAGCAGCGTAAGCCGCCTCGCCGACGAGCAGTACTTC. This codes for CASSVSRLADEQYF.

This clonotype occurred a few times. V gene TRBV4-1 combines with J gene TRBJ2-5; TRBD2 matches at 9 bases. CDR1 is MGHRA, CDR2 YSYEKL, per germline. CDR3 length: 15 residues. The J segment lost 5 bases and the V segment lost 2 bases, leaving 6 bases of the junction unmatched. The CDR3 nucleotides read TGCGCCAGCAGCCAACAACTAGCGGGTATCGAGACCCAGTACTTC. Amino acids: CASSQQLAGIETQYF.

The DNA of the CDR3 is TGTGCCAGCAGTGACCCCCAGCATTTT. Translation gives CASSDPQHF. The rearrangement links TRBV6-4 to TRBJ1-5; D uncertain. V gave up 2 bases and J gave up 10 bases, with 0 bases separating them. The CDR3 has 9 amino acids. Germline V lookup: CDR1 MRHNA, CDR2 SNTAGT.

This clonotype occurred a few times. The V call is TRBV12-3 or TRBV12-4, the J call TRBJ2-3, with TRBD1 as a possible D gene (5 bases). The CDR3 covers 12 residues. V lost 0 bases to trimming and J lost 7 bases, with 5 bases between them. CDR3 sequence: CASSLAGHTQYF. The CDR3 DNA reads TGTGCCAGCAGTTTAGCGGGGCATACGCAGTATTTT.

V and J are TRBV5-1 and TRBJ2-7; 9 positions match TRBD1. This CDR3 contains 15 residues. The germline V gene has CDR1 SGHRS and CDR2 YFSETQ. J gave up 2 bases and V 3 bases, and 6 bases lay outside the gene matches. Written as DNA, the CDR3 is TGCGCCAGCAGCTCGGGACAGGGCCTTACCTACGAGCAGTACTTC. Protein: CASSSGQGLTYEQYF.

This clonotype was detected once. The chain combines TRBV6-5 with TRBJ2-7; 9 positions match TRBD2. CDR1 and CDR2 from the germline V gene are MNHEY and SVGAGI. V gave up 8 bases and J gave up 2 bases; unmatched junction bases: 4. CDR3 length: 13 amino acids. The CDR3 DNA is TGTGCCAGCTGCGGGAGGGAACCCTACGAGCAGTACTTC. This gives the protein CASCGREPYEQYF.

This clonotype has only a few counts. One end of the junction varies from germline; a read error may be responsible. This rearrangement joins TRBV27 to TRBJ1-2; 10 bases fit TRBD1. Per germline, CDR1 MNHEY and CDR2 SMNVEV (reference sequence). This CDR3 is 15 amino acids long. The CDR3 is CASGLRTGGNYGYTF. For the CDR3, the DNA is TGTGCCAGCGGTTTGCGGACAGGGGGGAACTATGGCTACACCTTC.

J is TRBJ2-7 and V is TRBV15, with TRBD1 as a possible D gene (6 bases). Germline V gene sequence: CDR1 LNHNV, CDR2 YYDKDF (reference sequence). CDR3 length equals 12 residues. V was shortened by 4 bases and J by 6 bases, with 10 bases between the two germline ends. The CDR3 loop reads CATSTNRVEQYF. For the CDR3, the DNA is TGTGCCACCAGCACCAACAGGGTCGAGCAGTACTTC.

This chain uses TRBV12-3 or TRBV12-4 with TRBJ2-5, with 13 positions matching TRBD2. TRBJ2-7 explains the end of the DNA better; the J call may be wrong. CDR3 length: 15 amino acids. CDR3 sequence (DNA): TGTGCCAGCAGTATGGGACTAGCGGGGCCCTACGAGCAGTACTTC. It encodes CASSMGLAGPYEQYF.

This clonotype was counted between two and nine times. The V gene is TRBV29-1, the J gene TRBJ2-2; D ambiguous. Germline-derived CDR1 and CDR2 are SQVTM and ANQGSEA. V dropped 5 bases and J dropped 4 bases, with 11 bases sitting between them. CDR3 length equals 13 residues. In nucleotides, the CDR3 is TGCAGCGTTTTGCTTCCTTTCACCGGGGAGCTGTTTTTT. Its protein product is CSVLLPFTGELFF.

This clonotype has a handful of counts. V usage is TRBV20-1 and J usage is TRBJ2-3; TRBD2 matches at 9 bases. CDR1 and CDR2 from the germline V gene are DFQATT and SNEGSKA (reference sequence). Germline trimming cut 3 bases from V and 2 bases from J; bases unmatched to any gene: 15. The CDR3 totals 18 residues. The CDR3 is CSARGGSGSPRFTDTQYF. The CDR3 DNA is TGCAGTGCTAGGGGGGGTAGCGGGAGCCCTCGATTCACAGATACGCAGTATTTT.